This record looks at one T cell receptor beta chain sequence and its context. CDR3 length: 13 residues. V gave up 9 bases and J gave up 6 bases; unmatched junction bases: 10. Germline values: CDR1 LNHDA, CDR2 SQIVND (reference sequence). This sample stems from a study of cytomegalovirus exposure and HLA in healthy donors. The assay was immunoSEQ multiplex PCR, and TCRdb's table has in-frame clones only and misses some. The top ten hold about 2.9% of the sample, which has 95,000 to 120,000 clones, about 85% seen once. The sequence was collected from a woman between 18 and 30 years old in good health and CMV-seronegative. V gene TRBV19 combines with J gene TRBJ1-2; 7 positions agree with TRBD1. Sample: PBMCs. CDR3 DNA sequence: TGTGCCAGCTCCCCAGACAGGGTAGATGGCTACACCTTC. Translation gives CASSPDRVDGYTF.